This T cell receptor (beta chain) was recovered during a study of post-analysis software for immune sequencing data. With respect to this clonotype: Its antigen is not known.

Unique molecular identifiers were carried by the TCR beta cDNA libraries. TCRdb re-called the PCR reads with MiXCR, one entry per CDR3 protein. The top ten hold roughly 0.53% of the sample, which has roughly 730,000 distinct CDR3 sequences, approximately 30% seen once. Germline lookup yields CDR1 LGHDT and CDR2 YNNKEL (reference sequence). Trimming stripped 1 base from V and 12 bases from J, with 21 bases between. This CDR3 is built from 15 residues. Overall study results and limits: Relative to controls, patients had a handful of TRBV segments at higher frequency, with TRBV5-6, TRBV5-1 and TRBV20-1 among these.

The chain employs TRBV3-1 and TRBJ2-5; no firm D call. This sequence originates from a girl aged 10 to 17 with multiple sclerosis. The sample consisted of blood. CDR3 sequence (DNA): TGTGCCAGCAGCCAAGTTGTAGGCGATCTAACGGTAGAGTACTTC. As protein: CASSQVVGDLTVEYF.